The clone carrying this T cell receptor beta chain appeared a few times. These data originate in a study of blood T cell repertoires in COVID-19. Study information: The samples span acute and convalescent COVID-19 from the United States, Italy and Spain. The analysed material was cDNA or gDNA that came from T cells, B-cell-depleted T cells, or PBMCs.

In the source study's methods: Scientists estimated how many nucleated cells there were by amplifying reference gene primers. TCRdb's copy holds only in-frame clones and misses some; the assay was immunoSEQ multiplex PCR. The V and J calls and the clone size are those of that table, but D and trimming were determined from the DNA. Of about 80,000 clones listed, around 88% are singletons. The CDR3 runs 16 residues. V lost 5 bases and J lost 8; bases outside the gene matches: 11. CDR1 and CDR2 (germline): SGHTA, FQGTGA. The J gene is TRBJ2-1, the V gene TRBV7-3, with 11 bases identical to TRBD2. The source material was peripheral blood. This sequence originates from a woman aged 80 or older with acute or convalescent COVID-19. The CDR3 DNA sequence: TGTGCCAGCAGCCCTACTAGCGGGAGTATGTTCCATGAGCAGTTCTTC. Protein sequence: CASSPTSGSMFHEQFF.